A single sample gave rise to the 28 T cell receptor beta chains below, sequenced in a study. Via MiXCR, TCRdb re-called the RT-PCR reads, giving one row per CDR3 protein. The table lists about 680,000 distinct CDR3 sequences, around 14% of them singletons. Sequenced sample: memory CD4+ T cells from blood. The receptors derive from a female donor in good health, serving as a healthy control.

The chain carries TRBV9 and TRBJ1-1, with D perhaps TRBD1 (5 bases). The CDR3 spans 15 residues. V lost 0 bases, J lost 4 bases, and 13 bases lay in between. In germline, CDR1 is SGDLS, CDR2 YYNGEE. CDR3 coding DNA: TGTGCCAGCAGCGTAGCTGGTAGAAGGGGCACTGAAGCTTTCTTT. Translated, it gives CASSVAGRRGTEAFF.

This clonotype showed up many times. The genes are TRBV7-2 and TRBJ2-1; no firm D call. The CDR3 sequence is 13 residues long. V was cut by 0 bases and J by 4 bases, with 4 bases left in between. CDR1 SGHTA and CDR2 FQGNSA come from the germline V gene. The CDR3 bases are TGTGCCAGCAGCTTAGCCCTGTACAATGAGCAGTTCTTC. It encodes CASSLALYNEQFF.

This clonotype has a handful of counts. V gene TRBV20-1 combines with J gene TRBJ2-7; 7 positions agree with TRBD1. Germline V gene lookup returns CDR1 DFQATT and CDR2 SNEGSKA (reference sequence). V lost 3 bases to trimming and J lost 1 base; unmatched junction nucleotides: 9. The length of the CDR3 is 15 residues. The CDR3 nucleotides are TGCAGTGCTAGGGCCCTGGACAGGCCTTCCTACGAGCAGTACTTC. Translating it yields CSARALDRPSYEQYF.

This clonotype has a count of ten or more. The chain links TRBV5-1 to TRBJ2-7; no clear D gene. CDR1 and CDR2 from the germline V gene are SGHRS and YFSETQ. V was clipped by 0 bases and J by 3 bases, with 7 bases between them. CDR3 length: 13 amino acids. CDR3 DNA sequence: TGCGCCAGCAGCTTGGCGGGCAACTACGAGCAGTACTTC. Translating gives CASSLAGNYEQYF.

This clonotype has ten or more counts. CDR3 loop: CASSQTSSTDTQYF. The CDR3 DNA reads TGTGCCAGCAGCCAGACTAGCAGTACAGATACGCAGTATTTT. The chain carries TRBV7-3 and TRBJ2-3; 7 bases agree with TRBD2. The V gene's germline CDR1 is SGHTA and CDR2 FQGTGA. Trimming at V came to 5 bases and at J to 3 bases, leaving 5 bases not matched to a gene. The CDR3 runs to 14 residues. The variable domain in full, with the rest retrieved from reference TRBV7-3 and TRBJ2-3, is GAGVSQTPSNKVTEKGKYVELRCDPISGHTALYWYRQSLGQGPEFLIYFQGTGAADDSGLPNDRFFAVRPEGSVSTLKIQRTERGDSAVYLCASSQTSSTDTQYFGPGTRLTVL.

There are a few counts of this clonotype. The chain links TRBV12-3 or TRBV12-4 to TRBJ2-7, with D perhaps TRBD2 (6 bases). V was pared by 3 bases and J by 0 bases, with 9 bases between. The CDR3 consists of 14 residues. The CDR3 DNA reads TGTGCCAGCAGTTTCAGCGGGCGCTCCTACGAGCAGTACTTC. This translates into CASSFSGRSYEQYF.

This clonotype was recorded at least ten times. The V call is TRBV6-5, the J call TRBJ2-7; D is unresolved. This CDR3 spans 14 amino acids. Deletions cut 2 bases from V and 1 base from J, with 9 bases between. CDR1 and CDR2 from the germline V gene are MNHEY and SVGAGI. The CDR3 loop is CASSYRDISYEQYF. The CDR3 DNA is TGTGCCAGCAGTTACAGAGACATTTCCTACGAGCAGTACTTC.

This clonotype was counted ten times or more. The chain couples TRBV24-1 to TRBJ2-3, with TRBD1 as a possible D gene (6 bases). There are 11 residues in the CDR3. Germline V lookup: CDR1 KGHDR, CDR2 SFDVKD. Trimming took 6 bases from V and 7 from J, leaving 7 bases between them. The CDR3 loop is CATSTGNTQYF. The CDR3 DNA is TGTGCCACCAGTACAGGGAATACGCAGTATTTT.

This chain links TRBV7-8 with TRBJ1-1; D is ambiguous. The V gene lost 3 bases and the J gene lost 3 bases, with 11 bases spanning the gap. The CDR3 is made up of 14 amino acids. Germline V gene data show CDR1 as SGHVS and CDR2 as FQNEAQ. The CDR3 nucleotides are TGTGCCAGCAGCTTGACAAACCGGGACACTGAAGCTTTCTTT. Protein sequence: CASSLTNRDTEAFF.

This chain joins TRBV6-2 or TRBV6-3 and TRBJ2-1; 7 nucleotides line up with TRBD2. Trimming took 6 bases from V and 7 from J; bases not matched to a gene: 15. The CDR3 is made up of 16 amino acids. Per the germline V gene, CDR1 is MNHEY and CDR2 is SVGEGT. The CDR3: CASRPADAGVWNEQFF. Here the CDR3 DNA reads TGTGCCAGCAGGCCCGCCGACGCGGGAGTTTGGAATGAGCAGTTCTTC.

This clonotype has ten or more counts. This chain connects TRBV29-1 to TRBJ2-5, with 10 bases fitting TRBD1. J gave up 0 bases and V 6 bases, and 1 base lay outside the gene matches. The CDR3 runs to 13 residues. The germline gives CDR1 SQVTM, CDR2 ANQGSEA. CDR3 in amino acids: CSVDRGYQETQYF. DNA of the CDR3: TGCAGCGTGGACAGGGGGTACCAAGAGACCCAGTACTTC.

This rearrangement joins TRBV29-1 to TRBJ2-1; TRBD2 agrees at 10 bases. The CDR3 has 13 residues. From germline, CDR1 is SQVTM and CDR2 ANQGSEA. Unmatched junction bases numbered 10, after V lost 7 bases and J lost 10 bases. CDR3 sequence: CSGGRLAGEEQFF. The CDR3 DNA sequence: TGCAGCGGCGGACGACTAGCGGGCGAGGAGCAGTTCTTC.

In this sample, this clonotype turned up a few times. V gene TRBV10-3 combines with J gene TRBJ2-4; 10 bases align to TRBD1. The CDR3 contains 16 residues. J was trimmed by 2 bases and V by 5 bases; bases with no gene match: 6. Germline CDR1 is ENHRY and CDR2 is SYGVKD. CDR3 residues: CAISSDRGLTKNIQYF. The CDR3 bases are TGTGCCATCAGTTCCGACAGGGGGCTCACCAAAAACATTCAGTACTTC.

The sample holds many counts of this clonotype. The CDR3 region has the DNA TGCAGTGCAAGTGGGAGTAAGACCAAAGAAGGCTACACCTTC. As protein: CSASGSKTKEGYTF. This chain uses TRBV20-1 with TRBJ1-2; D unresolved. This CDR3 is built from 14 residues. Germline V lookup: CDR1 DFQATT, CDR2 SNEGSKA (reference sequence). V dropped 6 bases and J dropped 8 bases, with 22 bases sitting between them.

This chain uses TRBV4-3 with TRBJ1-2, with 7 bases that match TRBD1. Losses at the gene ends were 1 base for V and 5 bases for J; bases not matched to a gene: 16. Looked up from germline, CDR1 is LGHNA and CDR2 is YSLEER. This CDR3 contains 18 residues. For the CDR3, the DNA is TGCGCCAGCAGCCAAGCGCTCCACGGACAGGCCGTCTCTTATGGCTACACCTTC. Its protein product is CASSQALHGQAVSYGYTF.

Only a few counts were recorded for this clonotype. The chain employs TRBV12-3 or TRBV12-4 and TRBJ1-5, with 7 bases aligning to TRBD1. Trimming cost V 6 bases and J 0 bases; bases outside gene matches: 5. This CDR3 has 15 residues. The CDR3 DNA reads TGTGCCAGCAGGCCGGGACAGAATAGCAATCAGCCCCAGCATTTT. It is translated as CASRPGQNSNQPQHF.

This clonotype showed up many times. The rearrangement joins TRBV27 to TRBJ1-2; TRBD1 agrees at 10 bases. Trimming cost V 3 bases and J 7 bases; bases outside gene matches: 8. The CDR3 runs 15 residues. Germline V gives CDR1 MNHEY, CDR2 SMNVEV (reference sequence). The CDR3 nucleotides are TGTGCCAGCAGTTTCATGACAGGGGGCACAAGTGGCTACACCTTC. It is translated as CASSFMTGGTSGYTF.

V gene TRBV7-2 combines with J gene TRBJ2-3, with D hard to call. The CDR3 has 14 residues. Trimming removed 4 bases from V and 5 bases from J, with 13 bases in between. CDR1 is SGHTA, CDR2 FQGNSA, per germline. As DNA, the CDR3 is TGTGCCAGCAGCTCCAGGATCCCAGTAGATACGCAGTATTTT. Its protein is CASSSRIPVDTQYF.

This clonotype was detected only a few times. This chain connects TRBV27 to TRBJ1-6; no reliable D call. V shed 6 bases and J shed 14 bases, with 17 bases lying between them. Looked up from germline, CDR1 is MNHEY and CDR2 is SMNVEV (reference sequence). The CDR3 spans 13 residues. The CDR3 nucleotides are TGTGCCAGCAGCTCAACCAACGACCGGACCCTCCACTTT. Encoded protein: CASSSTNDRTLHF.

This clonotype was observed a few times. The V call is TRBV20-1, the J call TRBJ1-6; 7 bases match TRBD1. The germline V gene has CDR1 DFQATT and CDR2 SNEGSKA (reference sequence). The CDR3 contains 16 residues. Losses at the gene ends were 0 bases for V and 3 bases for J; bases not matched to a gene: 5. CDR3 nucleotides: TGCAGTGCTAGAGACGGGACAGAAGTCTATAATTCACCCCTCCACTTT. It encodes CSARDGTEVYNSPLHF.

The genes are TRBV3-1 and TRBJ1-6; 7 bases are shared with TRBD1. The CDR3 covers 14 residues. Germline values: CDR1 LGHDT, CDR2 YNNKEL (reference sequence). Trimming removed 4 bases from V and 13 bases from J; junction bases left unmatched: 10. CDR3 nucleotide sequence: TGTGCCAGCAGCCTCCGACAGGGAGGTGAGCCCCTCCACTTT. Translation: CASSLRQGGEPLHF. The full variable domain, rest sourced from reference TRBV3-1 and TRBJ1-6, is DTAVSQTPKYLVTQMGNDKSIKCEQNLGHDTMYWYKQDSKKFLKIMFSYNNKELIINETVPNRFSPKSPDKAHLNLHINSLELGDSAVYFCASSLRQGGEPLHFGNGTRLTVT.

This clonotype was observed a few times. The rearrangement uses TRBV6-1 and TRBJ2-1; TRBD2 agrees at 15 bases. Germline CDR1 is MNHNS and CDR2 is SASEGT. This CDR3 is 14 amino acids long. Trimming took 4 bases from V and 11 from J; bases not matched to a gene: 3. CDR3 sequence (DNA): TGTGCCAGCAGTGTGGGACTAGCGGGAGGAAAGCAGTTCTTC. This sequence encodes CASSVGLAGGKQFF.

This clonotype was recorded at least ten times. The rearrangement uses TRBV7-3 and TRBJ1-6; D remains unclear. This CDR3 is 12 amino acids long. V shed 5 bases and J shed 2 bases, with 1 base lying between them. Germline-derived CDR1 and CDR2 are SGHTA and FQGTGA. CDR3 sequence reads: CASSPYNSPLHF. DNA of the CDR3: TGTGCCAGCAGCCCCTATAATTCACCCCTCCACTTT.

This clonotype was seen a few times. This chain uses TRBV5-1 with TRBJ2-3; D not certain. Per germline, CDR1 SGHRS and CDR2 YFSETQ. Between the trimmed V and J ends, which lost 0 bases and 3 bases, there was a span of 14 bases. The CDR3 covers 16 residues. CDR3 region: CASSLALRSETDTQYF. The CDR3 DNA reads TGCGCCAGCAGCTTGGCCCTACGTAGTGAAACAGATACGCAGTATTTT.

The J gene is TRBJ2-1, the V gene TRBV20-1; D possibly corresponds to TRBD2 (6 bases). The CDR3 runs to 16 residues. The V end lost 0 bases, the J end lost 4 bases, and 16 bases lay between the germline ends. Germline V CDR1 and CDR2: DFQATT, SNEGSKA (reference sequence). The CDR3 bases are TGCAGTGCTAGAGATCTCCTCGCGGGGACGTACAATGAGCAGTTCTTC. Translating gives CSARDLLAGTYNEQFF.

A word on this clonotype: Just one base apart from a much larger clone, this may be a read error. The chain joins TRBV4-3 to TRBJ2-6, with 7 bases matching TRBD1. The junction had 10 bases not matched to a gene; V was cut back by 0 bases and J by 5 bases. This CDR3 has 18 amino acids. Germline-derived CDR1 and CDR2 are LGHNA and YSLEER. The CDR3 loop is CASSQETGTLGRANVLTF. The CDR3 nucleotides read TGCGCCAGCAGCCAAGAGACAGGGACCCTTGGTAGGGCCAACGTCCTGACTTTC.

This clonotype was observed a few times. The chain combines TRBV28 with TRBJ2-7, with D possibly matching TRBD2 (5 bases). The CDR3 loop spans 13 amino acids. The V end was cut by 5 bases, the J end by 9 bases, with 17 bases between. Germline V gives CDR1 MDHEN, CDR2 SYDVKM. For the CDR3, the DNA is TGTGCCAGCAGTACCGGGGTTCTTTTGGGGCAGTACTTC. It specifies CASSTGVLLGQYF. Supplemented by reference TRBV28 and TRBJ2-7, the full variable domain reads DVKVTQSSRYLVKRTGEKVFLECVQDMDHENMFWYRQDPGLGLRLIYFSYDVKMKEKGDIPEGYSVSREKKERFSLILESASTNQTSMYLCASSTGVLLGQYFGPGTRLTVT.

This clonotype appeared a few times. This rearrangement joins TRBV27 to TRBJ1-2; 9 bases map to TRBD1. V gave up 6 bases and J gave up 8 bases; unmatched junction bases: 7. The length of the CDR3 is 13 residues. Per germline, CDR1 MNHEY and CDR2 SMNVEV (reference sequence). Written as DNA, the CDR3 is TGTGCCAGCAGGCAAACAGGGGGCTCGGGCTACACCTTC. Residues: CASRQTGGSGYTF.